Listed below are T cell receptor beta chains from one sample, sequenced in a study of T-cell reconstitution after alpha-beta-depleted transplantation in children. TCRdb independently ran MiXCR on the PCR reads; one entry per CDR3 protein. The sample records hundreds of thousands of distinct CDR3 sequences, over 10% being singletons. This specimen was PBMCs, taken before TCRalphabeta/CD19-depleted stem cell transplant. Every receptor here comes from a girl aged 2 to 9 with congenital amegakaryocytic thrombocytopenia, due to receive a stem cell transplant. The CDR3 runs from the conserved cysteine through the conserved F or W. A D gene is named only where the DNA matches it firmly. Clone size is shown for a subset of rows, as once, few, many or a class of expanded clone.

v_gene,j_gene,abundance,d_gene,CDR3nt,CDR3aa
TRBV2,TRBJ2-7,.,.,TGTGCCAGCCTCAGACTGACAGGTACCTACGAGCAGTACTTC,CASLRLTGTYEQYF
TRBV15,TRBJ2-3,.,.,TGTGCCACCAGCGGACTCCCGGAGGGCACAGATACGCAGTATTTT,CATSGLPEGTDTQYF
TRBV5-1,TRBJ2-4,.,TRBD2,TGCGCCAGCAGCATCGGACTAGCGGGAGGTGTCGGAACCAAAAACATTCAGTACTTC,CASSIGLAGGVGTKNIQYF
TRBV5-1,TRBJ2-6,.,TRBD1,TGCGCCAGCAGCTCCCAGGACAGGCAGTACCAACTTGGGGCCAACGTCCTGACTTTC,CASSSQDRQYQLGANVLTF
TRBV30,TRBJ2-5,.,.,TGTGCCTGGAGTGTTCGGGGAGGAGCCCAGTACTTC,CAWSVRGGAQYF
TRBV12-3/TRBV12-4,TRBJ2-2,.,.,TGTGCCAGCAGTTTACCCCCCTTCGGGGAGCTGTTTTTT,CASSLPPFGELFF
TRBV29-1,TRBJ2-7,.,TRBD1,TGCAGCGCCAACAGGGGGCCTAGGGAGCAGTACTTC,CSANRGPREQYF
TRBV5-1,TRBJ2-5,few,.,TGCGCCAGCAGCTGGGGACCTTCGGCAGAGACCCAGTACTTC,CASSWGPSAETQYF
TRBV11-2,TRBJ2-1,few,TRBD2,TGTGCCAGCAGCTTAGACCAGCGGGGGTTTTACAATGAGCAGTTCTTC,CASSLDQRGFYNEQFF
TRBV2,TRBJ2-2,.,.,TGTGCCAGCAGTGTGGCCACTCACACCGGGGAGCTGTTTTTT,CASSVATHTGELFF
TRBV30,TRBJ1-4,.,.,TGTGCCTGGAGTGTACGACAGTTCAACGGGAGGGAAAAACTGTTTTTT,CAWSVRQFNGREKLFF
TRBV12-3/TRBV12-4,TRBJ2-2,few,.,TGTGCCAGCAGTTTGGCTGCAAACCACCGGGAGCTGTTTTTT,CASSLAANHRELFF
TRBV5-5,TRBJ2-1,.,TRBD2,TGTGCCAGCAGCGCCGGGACTAGCAATGGCGATGAGCAGTTCTTC,CASSAGTSNGDEQFF
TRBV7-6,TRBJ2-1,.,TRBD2,TGTGCCAGCAGCTTAAGGGCGGGAGTGGCTTTCAATGAGCAGTTCTTC,CASSLRAGVAFNEQFF
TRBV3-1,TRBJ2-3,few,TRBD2,TGTGCCAGCAGTCCCTGGACTAGCGGGAGCCCTTTCACAGATACGCAGTATTTT,CASSPWTSGSPFTDTQYF
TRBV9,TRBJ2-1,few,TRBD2,TGTGCCAGCAGCGGAGAAGCGGGAGCCCCCTACAATGAGCAGTTCTTC,CASSGEAGAPYNEQFF
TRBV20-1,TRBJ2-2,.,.,TGCAGTGCTAGTCTAGTGAACACCGGGGAGCTGTTTTTT,CSASLVNTGELFF
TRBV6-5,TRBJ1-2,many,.,TGTGCCAGCAGTTACTCTTCCGGGGCGAGTTATGGCTACACCTTC,CASSYSSGASYGYTF
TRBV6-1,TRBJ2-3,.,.,TGTGCCAGCAGTCCGCCCTACGAAGGAGGGCCCTCGGGTTCCGATACGCAGTATTTT,CASSPPYEGGPSGSDTQYF
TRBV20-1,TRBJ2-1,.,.,TGCAGTGCTAGAGTTCACGGCTCCTACAATGAGCAGTTCTTC,CSARVHGSYNEQFF
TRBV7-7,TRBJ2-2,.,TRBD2,TGTGCCAGCAGACCTACTAGCGGGAGGGCCACCGGGGAGCTGTTTTTT,CASRPTSGRATGELFF
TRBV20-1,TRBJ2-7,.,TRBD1,TGCAGTGCTAGAGATCCGGAGACAGGGGGCCAAAAGTCCTACGAGCAGTACTTC,CSARDPETGGQKSYEQYF
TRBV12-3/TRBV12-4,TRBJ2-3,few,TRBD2,TGTGCCAGCACCGCGGGAGGAGGGATCACAGATACGCAGTATTTT,CASTAGGGITDTQYF
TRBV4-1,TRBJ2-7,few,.,TGCGCCAGCAGCCATTATAACCTCGGGACGCAACCCTACGAGCAGTACTTC,CASSHYNLGTQPYEQYF
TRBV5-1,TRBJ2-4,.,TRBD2,TGCGCCAGCAGCTTGGATGCGGGGGGTCTAGCCAAAAACATTCAGTACTTC,CASSLDAGGLAKNIQYF
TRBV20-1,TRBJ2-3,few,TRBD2,TGCAGTGCTGAGACTAGCGGGAGGTGGTCAGATACGCAGTATTTT,CSAETSGRWSDTQYF
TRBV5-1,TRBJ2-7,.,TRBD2,TGCGCCAGCAGCTTGGGTGGAAGCGGGAATGACGAGCAGTACTTC,CASSLGGSGNDEQYF
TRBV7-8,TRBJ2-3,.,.,TGTGCCAGCAGCCCAAGGACGGCAAACCCAGATACGCAGTATTTT,CASSPRTANPDTQYF
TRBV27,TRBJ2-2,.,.,TGTGCCAGCAGTTTATTTATCTTGGGACAACAAACCGGGGAGCTGTTTTTT,CASSLFILGQQTGELFF
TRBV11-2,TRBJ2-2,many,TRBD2,TGTGCCAGCAGCTTGTGGGAGGGCCTTGACGGGGAGCTGTTTTTT,CASSLWEGLDGELFF
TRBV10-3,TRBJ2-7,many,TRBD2,TGTGCCATCAGAGAGCCGGGACTAGCGGGAGGTGGCGAGCAGTACTTC,CAIREPGLAGGGEQYF
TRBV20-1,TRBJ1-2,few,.,TGCAGTGCTCTTCTTCGAGGCGGTGGCTACACCTTC,CSALLRGGGYTF
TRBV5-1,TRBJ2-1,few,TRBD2,TGCGCCAGCAGCTTAGCGGGAGGGGAAAACAATGAGCAGTTCTTC,CASSLAGGENNEQFF
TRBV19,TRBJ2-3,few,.,TGTGCCAGTAGTAATTCCCTAGTCAGGGATACGCAGTATTTT,CASSNSLVRDTQYF
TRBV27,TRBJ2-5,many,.,TGTGCCAGCAGTTTTGCAGAACTCCACCAAGAGACCCAGTACTTC,CASSFAELHQETQYF
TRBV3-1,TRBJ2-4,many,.,TGTGCCAGCAGCCACCAGGCCAAAAACATTCAGTACTTC,CASSHQAKNIQYF
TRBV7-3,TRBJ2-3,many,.,TGTGCCAGCAGCGCCGTTCCATCGGGAGAAGAAGATACGCAGTATTTT,CASSAVPSGEEDTQYF
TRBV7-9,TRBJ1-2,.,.,TGTGCCAGCAGCCAGTCCACCTATGGCTACACCTTC,CASSQSTYGYTF
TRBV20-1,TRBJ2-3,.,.,TGCAGTGCTAGAGACAGTGGGGCCGATACGCTGTATTTT,CSARDSGADTLYF
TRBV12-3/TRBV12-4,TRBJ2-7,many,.,TGTGCCAGCAGTTTAACTATCCCGAGCTCCTACGAGCAGTACTTC,CASSLTIPSSYEQYF
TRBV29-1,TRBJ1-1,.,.,TGCAGCGTTGAAGTAGCTATGAACACTGAAGCTTTCTTT,CSVEVAMNTEAFF
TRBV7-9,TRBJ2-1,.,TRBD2,TGTGCCAGCAGGAGTACTAGCGGGAGTAAAAATGAGCAGTTCTTC,CASRSTSGSKNEQFF
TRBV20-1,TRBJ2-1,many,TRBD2,TGCAGTGCTAGAGGTCGAACTAGCGGCCCTTCCTACAATGAGCAGTTCTTC,CSARGRTSGPSYNEQFF
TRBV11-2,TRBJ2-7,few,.,TGTGCCAGCAGCTTACGCGGCGGGGAGTCCTACGAGCAGTACTTC,CASSLRGGESYEQYF
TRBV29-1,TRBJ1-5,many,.,TGCAGCGCACAGGAATATAGCAATCAGCCCCAGCATTTT,CSAQEYSNQPQHF
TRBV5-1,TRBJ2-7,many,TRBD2,TGCGCCAGCAGCTTTTGGGTGAGCGGGGAGGACCAAAGCTCCTACGAGCAGTACTTC,CASSFWVSGEDQSSYEQYF
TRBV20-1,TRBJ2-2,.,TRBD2,TGCTGTGCTAGAGCAGAGACTAGCGGCCTTCTCGGCGGGGAGCTGTTTTTT,CCARAETSGLLGGELFF
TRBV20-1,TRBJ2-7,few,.,TGCAGTGCTAGAGCCCTTCGGAGGGGCCTCCACGAGCAGTACTTC,CSARALRRGLHEQYF
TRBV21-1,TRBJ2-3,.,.,TGTGCCAGCAGCCCCCCAAGGAGGGACAGGGGTTCAGATACGCAGTATTTT,CASSPPRRDRGSDTQYF
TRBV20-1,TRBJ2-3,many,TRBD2,TGCAGTGCTGGACTCCCGGGACTAGCAGGAGATACGCAGTATTTT,CSAGLPGLAGDTQYF
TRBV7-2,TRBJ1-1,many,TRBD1,TGTGCCAGCAGCTTGGGGACAGCTCAGGCTTTCTTT,CASSLGTAQAFF
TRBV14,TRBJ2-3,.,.,TGTGCCAGCAGCCAATGGGACCTAGATACGCAGTATTTT,CASSQWDLDTQYF
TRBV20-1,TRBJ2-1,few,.,TGCAGTGCTAGCGGCCCCACTAAGAGCTCCTACAATGAGCAGTTCTTC,CSASGPTKSSYNEQFF
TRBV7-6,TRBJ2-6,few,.,TGTGCCAGCACAGGCTGGACTTCTGGGGCCAACGTCCTGACTTTC,CASTGWTSGANVLTF
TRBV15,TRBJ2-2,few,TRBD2,TGTGCCACCAGCAGCCCAGGACTAGCGGGAACCGGGGAGCTGTTTTTT,CATSSPGLAGTGELFF